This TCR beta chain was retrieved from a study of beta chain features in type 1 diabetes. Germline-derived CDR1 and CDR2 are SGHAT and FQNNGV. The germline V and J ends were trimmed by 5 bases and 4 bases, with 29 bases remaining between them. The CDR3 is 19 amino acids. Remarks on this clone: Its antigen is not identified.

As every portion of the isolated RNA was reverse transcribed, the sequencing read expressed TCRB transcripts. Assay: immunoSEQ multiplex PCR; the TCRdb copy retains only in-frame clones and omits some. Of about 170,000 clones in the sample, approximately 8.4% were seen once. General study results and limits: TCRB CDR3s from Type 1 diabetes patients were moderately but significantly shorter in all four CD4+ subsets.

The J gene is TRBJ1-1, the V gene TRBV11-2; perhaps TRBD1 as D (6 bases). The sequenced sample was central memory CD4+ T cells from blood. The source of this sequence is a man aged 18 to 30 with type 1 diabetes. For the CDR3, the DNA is TGTGCCAGCAGCGCCCAGGGGTATTCGGATGACCCGACGATCACTGAAGCTTTCTTT. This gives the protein CASSAQGYSDDPTITEAFF.